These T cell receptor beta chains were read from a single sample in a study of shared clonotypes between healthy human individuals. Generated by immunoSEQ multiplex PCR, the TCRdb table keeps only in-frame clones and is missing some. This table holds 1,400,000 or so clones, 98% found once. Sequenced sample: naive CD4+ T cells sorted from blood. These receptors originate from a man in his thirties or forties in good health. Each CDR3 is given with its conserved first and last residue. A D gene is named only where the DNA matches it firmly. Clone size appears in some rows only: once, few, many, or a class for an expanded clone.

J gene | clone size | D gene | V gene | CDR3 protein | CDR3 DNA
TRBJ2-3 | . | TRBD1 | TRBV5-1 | CASSLGTVTDTQYF | TGCGCCAGCAGCCTTGGGACAGTTACAGATACGCAGTATTTT
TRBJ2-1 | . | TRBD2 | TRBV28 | CASSSPSGRGYNEQFF | TGTGCCAGCAGTTCGCCTAGCGGGAGAGGGTATAATGAGCAGTTCTTC
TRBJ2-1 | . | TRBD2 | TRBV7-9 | CASETSGDYNEQFF | TGTGCCAGCGAGACTAGCGGGGATTACAATGAGCAGTTCTTC
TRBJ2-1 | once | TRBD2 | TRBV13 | CASSRTSGNRDEQFF | TGTGCCAGCAGCCGGACTAGCGGTAATCGCGATGAGCAGTTCTTC
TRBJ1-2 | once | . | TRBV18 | CASSQDGNYGYTF | TGTGCCAGCTCACAGGACGGCAACTATGGCTACACCTTC
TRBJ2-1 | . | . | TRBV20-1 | CSARANEQFF | TGCAGTGCTAGAGCCAATGAGCAGTTCTTC
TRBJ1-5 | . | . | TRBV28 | CASSISYQPQHF | TGTGCCAGCAGTATAAGCTATCAGCCCCAGCATTTT
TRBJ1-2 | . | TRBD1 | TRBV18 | CASSPSGGQYYGYTF | TGTGCCAGCTCACCCTCCGGGGGACAGTACTATGGCTACACCTTC
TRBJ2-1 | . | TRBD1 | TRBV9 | CASSPGQGDNEQFF | TGTGCCAGCAGCCCAGGACAGGGAGACAATGAGCAGTTCTTC
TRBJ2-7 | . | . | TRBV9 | CASSTGIQSQSYEQYF | TGTGCCAGCAGTACGGGGATCCAGTCACAGTCCTACGAGCAGTACTTC
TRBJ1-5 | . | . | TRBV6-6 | CASNPHPGPLSGPQHF | TGTGCCAGCAATCCGCATCCGGGACCCTTGTCGGGACCCCAGCATTTT
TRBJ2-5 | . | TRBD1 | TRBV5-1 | CASSRGQAEETQYF | TGCGCCAGCAGCCGGGGACAGGCTGAAGAGACCCAGTACTTC
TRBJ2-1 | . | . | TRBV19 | CASSILLENNEQFF | TGTGCCAGTAGTATCCTCCTAGAAAACAATGAGCAGTTCTTC
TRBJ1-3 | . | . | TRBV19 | CASSIGTGNTIYF | TGTGCCAGTAGTATAGGGACCGGAAACACCATATATTTT
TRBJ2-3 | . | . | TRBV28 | CASTRVISTDTQYF | TGTGCCAGCACGAGGGTGATAAGCACAGATACGCAGTATTTT
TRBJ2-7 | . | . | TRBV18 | CASSPRRDSSYEQYF | TGTGCCAGCTCACCCCGGAGAGACAGCTCCTACGAGCAGTACTTC
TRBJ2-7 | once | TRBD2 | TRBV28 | CASSPILAGSYEQYF | TGTGCCAGCAGCCCAATTCTAGCGGGATCCTACGAGCAGTACTTC
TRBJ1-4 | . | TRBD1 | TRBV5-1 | CASSLDPLSGGAGKLFF | TGCGCCAGCAGCCTCGACCCCCTTTCAGGGGGCGCGGGAAAACTGTTTTTT
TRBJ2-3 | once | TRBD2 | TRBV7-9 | CASSLRGGRAGDTQYF | TGTGCCAGCAGCCTACGTGGCGGGAGGGCCGGTGATACGCAGTATTTT
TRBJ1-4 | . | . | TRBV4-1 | CASSQASSWKLFF | TGCGCCAGCAGCCAAGCCTCTTCCTGGAAACTGTTTTTT
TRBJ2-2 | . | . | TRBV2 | CASRGYGELFF | TGTGCCAGCAGGGGGTACGGGGAGCTGTTTTTT
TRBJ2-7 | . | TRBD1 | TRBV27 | CASSFRDRDYEQYF | TGTGCCAGCAGTTTCCGCGACAGGGACTACGAGCAGTACTTC
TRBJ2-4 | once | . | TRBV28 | CASSPLPEGTYF | TGTGCCAGCAGTCCCCTTCCGGAGGGCACGTACTTC
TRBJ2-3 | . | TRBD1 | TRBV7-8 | CASSSRQGPDTQYF | TGTGCCAGCAGCTCCCGACAGGGACCAGATACGCAGTATTTT
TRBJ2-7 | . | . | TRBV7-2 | CASSLIPHYEQYF | TGTGCCAGCAGCTTGATTCCTCATTACGAGCAGTACTTC
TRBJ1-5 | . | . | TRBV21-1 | CASNLGGSNNQPQHF | TGTGCCAGCAACCTAGGGGGGAGTAACAATCAGCCCCAGCATTTT
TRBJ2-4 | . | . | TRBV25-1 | CASSERDMVSGNIQYF | TGTGCCAGCAGTGAACGTGACATGGTATCTGGAAACATTCAGTACTTC
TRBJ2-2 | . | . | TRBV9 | CASSVWGSNSGELFF | TGTGCCAGCAGCGTATGGGGGAGTAACTCCGGGGAGCTGTTTTTT
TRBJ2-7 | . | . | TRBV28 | CASSIDLSIYEQYF | TGTGCCAGCAGTATCGACTTATCCATCTACGAGCAGTACTTC
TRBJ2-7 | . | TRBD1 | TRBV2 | CASSYRDSKQYF | TGTGCCAGCAGTTATAGGGACAGCAAGCAGTACTTC
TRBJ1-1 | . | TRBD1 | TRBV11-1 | CASSKRQGLGNTEAFF | TGTGCCAGCAGCAAACGACAGGGTTTGGGGAACACTGAAGCTTTCTTT
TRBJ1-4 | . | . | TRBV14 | CASSPGVSTNEKLFF | TGTGCCAGCAGCCCTGGGGTGTCAACTAATGAAAAACTGTTTTTT
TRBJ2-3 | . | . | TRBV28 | CASRTGGGDTQYF | TGTGCCAGCAGAACGGGTGGGGGAGATACGCAGTATTTT
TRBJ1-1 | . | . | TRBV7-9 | CALWGGVMNTEAFF | TGTGCCTTATGGGGCGGAGTCATGAACACTGAAGCTTTCTTT
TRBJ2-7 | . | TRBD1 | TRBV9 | CASSVAGSGGYEQYF | TGTGCCAGCAGCGTAGCTGGGTCAGGGGGCTACGAGCAGTACTTC
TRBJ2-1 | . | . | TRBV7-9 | CASSLAVYHEQFF | TGTGCCAGCAGCTTAGCGGTTTACCATGAGCAGTTCTTC
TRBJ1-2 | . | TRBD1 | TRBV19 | CASSIGTGRPPTYGYTF | TGTGCCAGTAGTATCGGGACAGGCCGCCCCCCAACCTATGGCTACACCTTC
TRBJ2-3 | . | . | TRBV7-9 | CASSFSGVTDTQYF | TGTGCCAGCAGCTTTTCGGGAGTAACAGATACGCAGTATTTT
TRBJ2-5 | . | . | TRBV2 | CASSSDRTQTQYF | TGTGCCAGCAGCTCCGACAGGACCCAGACCCAGTACTTC
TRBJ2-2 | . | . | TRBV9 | CASSVQGSSTGELFF | TGTGCCAGCAGCGTTCAAGGTAGCAGTACCGGGGAGCTGTTTTTT
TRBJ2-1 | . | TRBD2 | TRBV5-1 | CASSLARTSGGNEQFF | TGCGCCAGCAGCTTGGCTCGGACTAGCGGCGGCAATGAGCAGTTCTTC
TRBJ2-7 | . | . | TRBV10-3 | CAIKTGPYYEQYF | TGTGCCATCAAGACGGGTCCCTACTACGAGCAGTACTTC
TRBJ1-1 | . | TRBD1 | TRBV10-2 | CASSEWGSARGREEAFF | TGCGCCAGCAGTGAGTGGGGTTCGGCCAGGGGGAGGGAGGAAGCTTTCTTT
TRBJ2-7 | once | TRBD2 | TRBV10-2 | CASSVREYSYEQYF | TGCGCCAGCAGTGTGCGGGAGTATTCCTACGAGCAGTACTTC
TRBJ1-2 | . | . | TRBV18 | CASSPPGFGGYTF | TGTGCCAGCTCACCACCAGGGTTTGGTGGCTACACCTTC
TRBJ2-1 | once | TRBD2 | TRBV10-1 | CASGTSGRAYNEQFF | TGCGCCAGCGGGACTAGCGGGAGGGCCTACAATGAGCAGTTCTTC
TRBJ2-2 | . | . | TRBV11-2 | CASPLGPSNTGELFF | TGTGCCAGCCCCCTAGGGCCGTCCAACACCGGGGAGCTGTTTTTT
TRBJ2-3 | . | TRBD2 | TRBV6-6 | CASSKLAGGSDTQYF | TGTGCCAGCAGTAAACTAGCGGGAGGTTCAGATACGCAGTATTTT
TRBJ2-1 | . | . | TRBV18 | CASSPLTRENEQFF | TGTGCCAGCTCACCTTTGACAAGGGAAAATGAGCAGTTCTTC